This T cell receptor (beta chain) was recorded in a study of cytomegalovirus exposure and HLA in healthy donors. Study overall: Assignment to the Caucasian-associated ancestry cluster applied to more than 75% of the 300 to 500 genotyped donors. Study-level results: The study put around 180 TCR beta chains on its list as cytomegalovirus-associated. Accurate predictions that matched the HLA-A and HLA-B alleles of most subjects were reportedly made from TCR beta sequences. Some V segments (TRBV6-2 and TRBV6-3 among them) were excluded as indistinguishable.

Details on this clone: Its matching antigen is unknown.

The primer mix had 60 Vbeta and 13 Jbeta primers. Method: immunoSEQ multiplex PCR; TCRdb's copy keeps in-frame clones and lacks some. The sample yields approximately 160,000 clones, about 80% seen once. The CDR3 sequence is 12 residues long. Germline V gives CDR1 LNHDA, CDR2 SQIVND (reference sequence). Trimming removed 5 bases from V and 7 bases from J; junction bases left unmatched: 5. Sequencing was carried out using PBMCs. The origin of this receptor is a male donor in good health and CMV-seronegative. The chain carries TRBV19 and TRBJ2-7; 7 bases align to TRBD1. CDR3 in DNA: TGTGCCAGTAGTTTTCACAGGGGAGAGCAGTACTTC. Its translation: CASSFHRGEQYF.